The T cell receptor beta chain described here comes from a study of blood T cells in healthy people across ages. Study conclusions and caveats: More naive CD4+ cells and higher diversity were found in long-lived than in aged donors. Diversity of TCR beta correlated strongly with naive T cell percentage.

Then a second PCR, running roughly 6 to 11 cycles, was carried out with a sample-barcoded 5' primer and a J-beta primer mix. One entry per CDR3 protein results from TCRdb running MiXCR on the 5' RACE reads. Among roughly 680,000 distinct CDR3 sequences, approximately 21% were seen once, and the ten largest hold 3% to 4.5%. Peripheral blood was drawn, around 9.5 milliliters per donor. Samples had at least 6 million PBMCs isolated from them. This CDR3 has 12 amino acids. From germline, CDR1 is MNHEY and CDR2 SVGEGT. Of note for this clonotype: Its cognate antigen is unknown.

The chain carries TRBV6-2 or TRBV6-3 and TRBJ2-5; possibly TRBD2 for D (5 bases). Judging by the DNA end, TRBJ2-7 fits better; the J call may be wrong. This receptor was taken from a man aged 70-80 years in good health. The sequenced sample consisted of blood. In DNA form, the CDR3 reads TGTGCCAGCAGCACTAGAGGTGGCGAGCAGTACTTC. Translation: CASSTRGGEQYF.